This is a list of T cell receptor beta chains from one sample in a study of blood T cell repertoires in COVID-19. The data were produced by immunoSEQ multiplex PCR, yet TCRdb's version contains in-frame clones alone and is incomplete. This table holds 45,000 to 65,000 clones, 87% found once. Sequenced: peripheral blood. Source of these receptors: a man aged 45-60 years with active COVID-19. Both conserved end residues are part of each CDR3. The order of the fields is V gene, J gene, D gene, clone size, CDR3 protein, CDR3 DNA. D genes are given only for firm matches. Size is stated for part of the rows, as once, few or many counts, or as a class when the clone is expanded.

v_gene: TRBV3-1/TRBV3-2
j_gene: TRBJ2-2
d_gene: TRBD1
abundance: -
CDR3aa: CASSRDRGTGELFF
CDR3nt: TGTGCCAGCAGCCGGGACAGGGGTACCGGGGAGCTGTTTTTT

v_gene: TRBV5-1
j_gene: TRBJ2-3
d_gene: TRBD2
abundance: -
CDR3aa: CASSFNGGGTDTQYF
CDR3nt: TGCGCCAGCAGTTTCAATGGGGGGGGCACAGATACGCAGTATTTT

v_gene: TRBV9
j_gene: TRBJ2-5
d_gene: TRBD2
abundance: once
CDR3aa: CASNSGTSHGETQYF
CDR3nt: TGTGCCAGCAACAGCGGGACTTCCCATGGAGAGACCCAGTACTTC

v_gene: TRBV28
j_gene: TRBJ1-4
d_gene: TRBD1
abundance: -
CDR3aa: CAITPTLRGRGLGTNEKLFF
CDR3nt: TGTGCCATCACACCAACCCTTCGGGGCAGGGGGCTAGGGACTAATGAAAAACTGTTTTTT

v_gene: TRBV6-1
j_gene: TRBJ1-1
d_gene: TRBD1
abundance: -
CDR3aa: CASSEDRGTEAFF
CDR3nt: TGTGCCAGCAGTGAGGACAGGGGCACTGAAGCTTTCTTT

v_gene: TRBV5-1
j_gene: TRBJ1-1
d_gene: TRBD1
abundance: -
CDR3aa: CASSFPPDRGVNTEAFF
CDR3nt: TGCGCCAGCAGCTTCCCTCCTGACAGGGGCGTGAACACTGAAGCTTTCTTT

v_gene: TRBV27
j_gene: TRBJ2-7
d_gene: -
abundance: once
CDR3aa: CASSPMGTSSYEQYF
CDR3nt: TGTGCCAGCAGTCCAATGGGTACTAGCTCCTACGAGCAGTACTTC

v_gene: TRBV20-1
j_gene: TRBJ1-5
d_gene: -
abundance: few
CDR3aa: CSASGGLSNQPQHF
CDR3nt: TGCAGTGCTAGTGGCGGGCTTAGCAATCAGCCCCAGCATTTT

v_gene: TRBV6-2/TRBV6-3
j_gene: TRBJ2-7
d_gene: -
abundance: -
CDR3aa: CASSYVGGSYEQYF
CDR3nt: TGTGCCAGCAGTTACGTGGGAGGAAGCTACGAGCAGTACTTC

v_gene: TRBV5-1
j_gene: TRBJ2-2
d_gene: -
abundance: -
CDR3aa: CASSIMSQGNTGELFF
CDR3nt: TGCGCCAGCAGCATAATGAGCCAGGGGAACACCGGGGAGCTGTTTTTT